The entry below gives a single T cell receptor (beta chain) sequence along with its context. This record comes from a study of blood T cell repertoires in COVID-19. Background on the study: Spain, Italy and the United States supplied samples that represented acute and convalescent COVID-19. Sources were T cells, B-cell-depleted T cells, or PBMCs; the material itself was cDNA or gDNA.

In the original workflow: Estimated nucleated cell counts came from reference gene primer amplification. Repertoires were generated with immunoSEQ multiplex PCR, while TCRdb's copy carries only in-frame clones and drops some. The DNA was the basis for D and trimming; V, J and clone size are from that table. The sample contains about 140,000 clones, approximately 90% of which appear only once. Germline V gene lookup returns CDR1 SGDLS and CDR2 YYNGEE. V lost 4 bases, J lost 6 bases, and 11 bases lay in between. CDR3 length equals 13 residues. This TCR was sampled from a human donor in a cohort sampled during active COVID-19. Sequencing was performed on peripheral blood. This chain links TRBV9 with TRBJ1-3; tentatively, D is TRBD1 (5 bases). CDR3: CASSLRQSNTIYF. The CDR3 coding sequence is TGTGCCAGCAGCTTAAGACAGTCAAACACCATATATTTT.